What follows describes a single T cell receptor beta chain. The data derive from a study of T cells after yellow fever vaccination. Across the study: Preparation of fractions with low cell numbers was performed using SMART-Seq v4 Ultra Low Input.

V lost 6 bases to trimming and J lost 4 bases, with 15 bases between them. This CDR3 comprises 13 residues. Germline CDR1 reads DFQATT; CDR2 reads SNEGSKA (reference sequence). They built TCR cDNA with 5'RACE template switching, a step that put in a universal primer site and UMIs. MiXCR was run by TCRdb on the 5' RACE reads, yielding one entry per CDR3 protein. Of nearly 550,000 distinct CDR3 sequences detected, roughly 21% appear once; the ten largest clones hold roughly an eighth. V is TRBV20-1 and J is TRBJ1-2; possible D gene TRBD1, 5 bases. Sequences were derived from PBMCs, sampled 15 days after the yellow fever booster vaccination. This sequence originates from a man between 25 and 39 years old who received the YFV17D yellow fever vaccine. The CDR3 region is CSAPGLVGYGYTF. The CDR3 nucleotides read TGCAGTGCCCCAGGGTTAGTAGGCTATGGCTACACCTTC.